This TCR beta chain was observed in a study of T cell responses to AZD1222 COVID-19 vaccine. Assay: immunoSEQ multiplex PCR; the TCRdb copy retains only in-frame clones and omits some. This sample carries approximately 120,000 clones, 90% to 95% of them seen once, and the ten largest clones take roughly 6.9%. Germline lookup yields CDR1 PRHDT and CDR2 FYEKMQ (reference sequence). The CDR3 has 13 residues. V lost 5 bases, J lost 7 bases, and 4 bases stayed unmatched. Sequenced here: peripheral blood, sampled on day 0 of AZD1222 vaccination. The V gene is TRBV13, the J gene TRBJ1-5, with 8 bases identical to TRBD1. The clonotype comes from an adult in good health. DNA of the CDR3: TGTGCCAGCAGCCAGGACAGGGACCAGCCCCAGCATTTT. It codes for CASSQDRDQPQHF.